The present T cell receptor (beta chain) was sequenced within a study of metastatic and nonmetastatic thyroid tumors (dated by TCRdb to 2018 to 2021). General notes on the study: For patients with malignant and with benign thyroid disease, the researchers compared repertoires between peripheral blood samples and tumor or nodule tissue samples.

Libraries were built with PCR. The sequencer listed for this sample is Illumina HiSeq 4000. The TCR beta-chain CDR3 region of each patient was profiled by high-throughput sequencing. Processing in the source paper ran as follows. CDR3 differences across clinicopathological groups were used to build a classifier for discriminating distant-metastatic papillary thyroid cancer patients. The Shannon index was used to measure repertoire diversity, and the Morisita-Horn index was used to measure how similar tumor and blood repertoires were. The public reads were quality trimmed at Q25 with fastp and then assembled into clones with MiXCR by TCRdb, keeping productive beta chains. These V and J calls originate from TCRdb's pipeline instead of the authors' own analysis. The sample contains fewer than 13,000 clones, approximately 30% of them found a single time. The ten largest account for over 9.5% of the sample.

No patient had received any treatment before thyroid surgery. Using T-cell receptor beta sequencing, the study looked back at clinical samples from patients collected from the early 2010s to the late 2010s. Summary of the overall study and its limitations: TCR beta diversity was reported as significantly higher in malignant tumors than in benign nodules, in both blood and tumor samples.

This clone was detected only a few times. Its antigen target is currently unknown. Nothing much larger sits one base from this clone, and base qualities are not available. As encoded in the germline V gene (reference sequence), CDR1 is LNHNV while CDR2 is YYDKDF. The CDR3 contains 16 residues, cysteine and phenylalanine counted. This entry keeps only the CDR3 DNA: 48 bases, framed from base 1. V is shortened by 1 base, J by 3 bases, and the region joining them spans 12 bases. The TCR comes from a male donor with papillary thyroid cancer or a benign thyroid nodule (not recorded which). Some clones in this sample may be carry-over from other donors' samples. Sequenced: tumor tissue. The rearrangement combines TRBV15 with TRBJ1-4; a confident D gene designation cannot be given. The nucleotide sequence is given as TGTGCCACCAGCAGAGGAACAGTGTTCGCTAATGAAAAACTGTTTTTT. Protein translation: CATSRGTVFANEKLFF.